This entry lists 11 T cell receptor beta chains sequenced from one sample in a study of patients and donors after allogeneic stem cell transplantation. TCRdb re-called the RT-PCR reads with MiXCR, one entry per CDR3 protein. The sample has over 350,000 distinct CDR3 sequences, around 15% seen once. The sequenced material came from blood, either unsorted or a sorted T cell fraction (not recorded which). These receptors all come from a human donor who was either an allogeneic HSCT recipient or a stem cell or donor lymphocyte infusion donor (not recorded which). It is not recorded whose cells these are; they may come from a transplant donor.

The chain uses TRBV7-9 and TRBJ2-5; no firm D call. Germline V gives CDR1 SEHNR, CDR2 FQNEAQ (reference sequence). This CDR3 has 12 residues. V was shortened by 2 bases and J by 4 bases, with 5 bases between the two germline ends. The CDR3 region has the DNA TGTGCCAGCAGCTTAAAAGCAGAGACCCAGTACTTC. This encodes CASSLKAETQYF. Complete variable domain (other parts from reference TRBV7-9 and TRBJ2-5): DTGVSQNPRHKITKRGQNVTFRCDPISEHNRLYWYRQTLGQGPEFLTYFQNEAQLEKSRLLSDRFSAERPKGSFSTLEIQRTEQGDSAMYLCASSLKAETQYFGPGTRLLVL.

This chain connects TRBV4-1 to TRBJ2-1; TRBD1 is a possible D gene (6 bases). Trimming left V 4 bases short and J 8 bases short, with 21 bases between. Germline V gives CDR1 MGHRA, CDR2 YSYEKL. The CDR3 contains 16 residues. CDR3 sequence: CASSLAKGHPRDEQFF. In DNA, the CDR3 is TGCGCCAGCAGCCTCGCCAAGGGACACCCAAGGGATGAGCAGTTCTTC.

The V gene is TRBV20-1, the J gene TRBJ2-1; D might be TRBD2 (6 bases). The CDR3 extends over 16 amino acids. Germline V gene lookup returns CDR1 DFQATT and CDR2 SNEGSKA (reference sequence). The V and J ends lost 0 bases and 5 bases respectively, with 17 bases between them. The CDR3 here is CSARDGASDPHNEQFF. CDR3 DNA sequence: TGCAGTGCTAGAGATGGGGCTAGCGACCCTCACAATGAGCAGTTCTTC.

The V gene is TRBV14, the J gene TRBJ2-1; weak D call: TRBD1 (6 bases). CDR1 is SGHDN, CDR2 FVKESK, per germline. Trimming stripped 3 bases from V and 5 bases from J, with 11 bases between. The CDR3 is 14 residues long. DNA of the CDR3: TGTGCCAGCAGCCACGACTCAGGGGACAATGAGCAGTTCTTC. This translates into CASSHDSGDNEQFF.

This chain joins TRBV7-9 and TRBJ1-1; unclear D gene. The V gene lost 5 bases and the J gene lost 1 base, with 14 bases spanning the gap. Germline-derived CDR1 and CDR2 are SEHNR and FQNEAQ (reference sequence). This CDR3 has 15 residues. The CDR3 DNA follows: TGTGCCAGCAGCCCGGCAGGTAACGGGAACACTGAAGCTTTCTTT. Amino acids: CASSPAGNGNTEAFF. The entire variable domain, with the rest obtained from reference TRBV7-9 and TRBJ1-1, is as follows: DTGVSQNPRHKITKRGQNVTFRCDPISEHNRLYWYRQTLGQGPEFLTYFQNEAQLEKSRLLSDRFSAERPKGSFSTLEIQRTEQGDSAMYLCASSPAGNGNTEAFFGQGTRLTVV.

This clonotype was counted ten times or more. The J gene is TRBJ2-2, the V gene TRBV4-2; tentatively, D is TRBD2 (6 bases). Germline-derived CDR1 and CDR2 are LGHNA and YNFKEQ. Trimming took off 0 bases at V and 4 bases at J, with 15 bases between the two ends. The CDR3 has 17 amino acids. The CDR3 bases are TGTGCCAGCAGCCAAGATCAAGGTAGCGGAGGCACCGGGGAGCTGTTTTTT. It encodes CASSQDQGSGGTGELFF.

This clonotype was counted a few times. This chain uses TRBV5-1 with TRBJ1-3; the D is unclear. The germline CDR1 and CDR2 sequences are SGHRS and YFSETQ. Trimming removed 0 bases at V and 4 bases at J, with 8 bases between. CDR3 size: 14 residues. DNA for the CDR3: TGCGCCAGCAGCTTGGCCGGCAGGGGAAACACCATATATTTT. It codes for CASSLAGRGNTIYF.

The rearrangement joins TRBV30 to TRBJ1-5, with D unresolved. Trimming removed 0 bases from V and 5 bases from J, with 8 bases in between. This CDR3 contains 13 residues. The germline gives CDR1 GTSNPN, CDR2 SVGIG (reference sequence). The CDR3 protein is CAWSVKRDQPQHF. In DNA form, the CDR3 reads TGTGCCTGGAGTGTAAAGAGAGATCAGCCCCAGCATTTT.

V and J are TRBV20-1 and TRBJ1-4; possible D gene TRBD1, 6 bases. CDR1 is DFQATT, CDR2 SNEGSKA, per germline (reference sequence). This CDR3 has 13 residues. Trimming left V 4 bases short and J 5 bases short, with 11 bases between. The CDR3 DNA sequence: TGCAGTGCTATCTGGGACATCAATGAAAAACTGTTTTTT. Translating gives CSAIWDINEKLFF.

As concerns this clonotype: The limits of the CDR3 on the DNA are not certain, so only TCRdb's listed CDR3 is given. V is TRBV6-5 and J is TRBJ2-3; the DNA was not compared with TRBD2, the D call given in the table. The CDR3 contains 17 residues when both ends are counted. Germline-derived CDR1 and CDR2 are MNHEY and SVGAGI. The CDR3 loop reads CASSSSPTTSGTDTQYF.

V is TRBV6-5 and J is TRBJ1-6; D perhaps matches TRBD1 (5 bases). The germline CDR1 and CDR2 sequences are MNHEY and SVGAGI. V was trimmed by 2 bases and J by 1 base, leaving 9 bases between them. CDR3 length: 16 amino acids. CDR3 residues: CASSYDSSSYNSPLHF. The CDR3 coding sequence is TGTGCCAGCAGTTACGACAGCAGTTCCTATAATTCACCCCTCCACTTT.